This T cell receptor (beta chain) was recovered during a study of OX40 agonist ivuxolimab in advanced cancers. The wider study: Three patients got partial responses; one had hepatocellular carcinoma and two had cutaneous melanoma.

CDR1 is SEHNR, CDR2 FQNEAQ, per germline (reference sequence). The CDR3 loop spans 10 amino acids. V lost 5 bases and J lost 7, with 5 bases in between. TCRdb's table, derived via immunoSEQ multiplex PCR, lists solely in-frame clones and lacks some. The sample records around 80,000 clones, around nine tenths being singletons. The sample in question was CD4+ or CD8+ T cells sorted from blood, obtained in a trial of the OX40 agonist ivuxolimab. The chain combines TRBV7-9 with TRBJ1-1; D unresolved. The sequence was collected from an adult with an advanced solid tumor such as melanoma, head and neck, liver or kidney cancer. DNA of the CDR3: TGTGCCAGCAGCACCCTTGAAGCTTTCTTT. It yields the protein CASSTLEAFF.